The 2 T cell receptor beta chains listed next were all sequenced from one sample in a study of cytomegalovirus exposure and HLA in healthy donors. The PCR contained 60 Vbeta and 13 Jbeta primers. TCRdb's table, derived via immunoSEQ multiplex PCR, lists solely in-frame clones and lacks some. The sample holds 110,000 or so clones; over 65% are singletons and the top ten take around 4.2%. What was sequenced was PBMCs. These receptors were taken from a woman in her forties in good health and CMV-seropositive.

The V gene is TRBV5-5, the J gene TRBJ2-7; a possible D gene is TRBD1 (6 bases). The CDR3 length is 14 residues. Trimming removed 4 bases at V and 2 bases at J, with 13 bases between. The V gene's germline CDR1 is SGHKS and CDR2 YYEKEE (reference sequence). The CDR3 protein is CASSPRDNPYEQYF. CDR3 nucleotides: TGTGCCAGCAGCCCCCGGGACAACCCCTACGAGCAGTACTTC.

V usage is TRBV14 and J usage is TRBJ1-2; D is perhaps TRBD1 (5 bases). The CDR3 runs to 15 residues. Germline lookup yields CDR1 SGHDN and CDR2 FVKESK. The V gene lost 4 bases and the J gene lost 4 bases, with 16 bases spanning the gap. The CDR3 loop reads CASSPRSGEAYGYTF. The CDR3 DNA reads TGTGCCAGCAGCCCCCGTTCGGGGGAGGCCTATGGCTACACCTTC.